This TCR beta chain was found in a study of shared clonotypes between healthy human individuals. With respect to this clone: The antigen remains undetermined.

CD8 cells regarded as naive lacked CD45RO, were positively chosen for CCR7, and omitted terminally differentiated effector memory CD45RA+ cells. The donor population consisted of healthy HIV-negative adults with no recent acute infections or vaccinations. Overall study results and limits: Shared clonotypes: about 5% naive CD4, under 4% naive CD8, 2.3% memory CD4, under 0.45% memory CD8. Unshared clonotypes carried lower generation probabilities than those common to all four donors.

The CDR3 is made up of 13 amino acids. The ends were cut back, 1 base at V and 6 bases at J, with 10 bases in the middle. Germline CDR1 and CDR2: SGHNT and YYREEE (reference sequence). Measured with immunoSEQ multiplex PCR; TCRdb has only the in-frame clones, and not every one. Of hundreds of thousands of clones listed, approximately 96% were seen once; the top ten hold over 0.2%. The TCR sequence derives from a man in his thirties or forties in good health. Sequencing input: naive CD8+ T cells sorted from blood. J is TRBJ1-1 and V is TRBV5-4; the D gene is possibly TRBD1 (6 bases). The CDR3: CASSLPGDSEAFF. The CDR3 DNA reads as TGTGCCAGCAGCTTGCCAGGGGATTCTGAAGCTTTCTTT. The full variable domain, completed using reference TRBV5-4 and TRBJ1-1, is ETGVTQSPTHLIKTRGQQVTLRCSSQSGHNTVSWYQQALGQGPQFIFQYYREEENGRGNFPPRFSGLQFPNYSSELNVNALELDDSALYLCASSLPGDSEAFFGQGTRLTVV.